This TCR beta chain originates from a study of PD-L1 blockade in urothelial cancer. Across the study: Between 0 and 3 chemotherapy regimens preceded treatment for each patient. Specimens of blood held a median count of roughly 150,000 T cells.

Spiking of synthetic TCR analog templates was performed in each PCR. Some clones are missing from TCRdb's copy, which holds only in-frame ones; the method was immunoSEQ multiplex PCR. This table holds about 74,000 clones, around 90% found once. The CDR3 sequence is 14 residues long. Germline V gene data show CDR1 as SNHLY and CDR2 as FYNNEI. V lost 3 bases, J lost 4 bases, and 4 bases stayed unmatched. Documented time point: pretreatment peripheral blood. Anywhere from 1 to 8 samples came from each patient, spanning pretreatment and on-treatment. The sequences come from PBMCs, collected around atezolizumab (anti-PD-L1) treatment. This TCR derives from a man aged 65 to 79 with urothelial cancer. The chain joins TRBV2 to TRBJ1-2; 8 bases are shared with TRBD1. CDR3 protein: CASSEGTGGYGYTF. In nucleotides, the CDR3 is TGTGCCAGCAGTGAGGGGACAGGTGGCTATGGCTACACCTTC.